This T cell receptor beta chain emerged from a study of early T cells in non-severe SARS-CoV-2 infection. Study-level information: Alpha and beta chains were unpaired, from unsorted whole-blood bulk RNA.

CDR3 length: 13 amino acids. Per germline, CDR1 SGHDN and CDR2 FVKESK. Notes on the study in general: The matching step, a VDJdb search, favored anti-spike CD8 responses and missed private and CD4 specificities.

Details on this clonotype: The antigen is undetermined. Germline is not matched at one junction end, which may reflect a read error.

Each single cDNA molecule received a unique molecular identifier. TCRdb ran MiXCR on the 5' RACE reads and lists one entry per CDR3 protein. This table holds 35,000 to 45,000 distinct CDR3 sequences, under 5% found once. The sequencing input was whole blood. The gene calls are TRBV14 and TRBJ2-1; no reliable D call. This TCR derives from an adult who was a healthcare worker with PCR-confirmed SARS-CoV-2 infection or an uninfected control (not recorded which). Here the CDR3 reads CASSQNLLGPQSF. The CDR3 bases are TGTGCCAGCAGCCAGAACTTGCTAGGCCCCCAATCCTTC.